Following are 24 T cell receptor beta chains from one sample sequenced in a study of breast tumors, draining lymph nodes, adjacent tissues. From the multiplex PCR reads, TCRdb called clonotypes with MiXCR, one entry per CDR3 protein. The table lists 270,000 or so distinct CDR3 sequences, more than 30% of them singletons. Axillary draining lymph nodes of breast cancer patients supplied the node samples. The sample was axillary lymph node tissue. These receptors came from a female donor with breast cancer. Some clones in this sample may be carry-over from other donors' samples.

This clonotype has a count of ten or more. The chain uses TRBV20-1 and TRBJ2-1; 16 bases match TRBD2. Trimming took 6 bases from V and 2 from J; bases not matched to a gene: 7. The CDR3 is made up of 17 amino acids. CDR1 DFQATT and CDR2 SNEGSKA come from the germline V gene (reference sequence). CDR3 sequence reads: CSASGLAGGGPYNEQFF. Here the CDR3 DNA reads TGCAGTGCATCGGGACTAGCGGGAGGGGGCCCCTACAATGAGCAGTTCTTC.

Details on this clonotype: Given the absence of the conserved phenylalanine or tryptophan at the CDR3 end, a read error is likely. Because the CDR3's place on the DNA is in doubt, the DNA is left out and the CDR3 is given as listed by TCRdb. V and J are TRBV7-9 and TRBJ2-3; the tabulated D call, TRBD1, remains unverified against the DNA. The CDR3 is 8 amino acids in total, end residues counted. The germline V gene has CDR1 SEHNR and CDR2 FQNEAQ (reference sequence). CDR3 sequence: CASSRHSG.

Many counts were recorded for this clonotype. The chain couples TRBV5-6 to TRBJ1-2, with TRBD1 matching over 7 bases. V was clipped by 3 bases and J by 0 bases; unmatched bases: 5. The germline gives CDR1 SGHDT, CDR2 YYEEEE. CDR3 size: 15 residues. The CDR3 spells CASSSDRISNYGYTF. For the CDR3, the DNA is TGTGCCAGCAGCTCGGACAGGATATCTAACTATGGCTACACCTTC.

The J gene is TRBJ2-6, the V gene TRBV12-3 or TRBV12-4; 7 nucleotides agree with TRBD2. Trimming removed 7 bases from V and 0 bases from J; junction bases left unmatched: 3. This CDR3 is built from 15 residues. CDR3 loop: CASKSGVSGANVLTF. CDR3 coding DNA: TGTGCCAGCAAAAGCGGGGTCTCTGGGGCCAACGTCCTGACTTTC.

The chain carries TRBV7-2 and TRBJ1-1, with 9 nucleotides matching TRBD1. V lost 3 bases to trimming and J lost 3 bases; unmatched junction nucleotides: 5. CDR1 is SGHTA and CDR2 is FQGNSA in the germline V gene. The CDR3 consists of 15 residues. The CDR3 DNA follows: TGTGCCAGCAGCTTTTTGGACAGGGGACACACTGAAGCTTTCTTT. Translated: CASSFLDRGHTEAFF. The variable domain in full, completed from reference TRBV7-2 and TRBJ1-1, reads GAGVSQSPSNKVTEKGKDVELRCDPISGHTALYWYRQSLGQGLEFLIYFQGNSAPDKSGLPSDRFSAERTGGSVSTLTIQRTQQEDSAVYLCASSFLDRGHTEAFFGQGTRLTVV.

This clonotype was seen ten or more times. The V call is TRBV4-2, the J call TRBJ2-3; a weak D match, TRBD1 (5 bases). Trimming cost V 0 bases and J 7 bases, with 11 bases left between them. Germline lookup yields CDR1 LGHNA and CDR2 YNFKEQ. The CDR3 spans 14 residues. The CDR3 sequence is CASSQDTTDYTQYF. CDR3 nucleotides: TGTGCCAGCAGCCAAGATACGACAGACTATACGCAGTATTTT.

As regards this clonotype: The conserved phenylalanine or tryptophan is not found at the CDR3 terminus, so this likely reflects a read error. It is unclear where the CDR3 begins or ends on the DNA, so no DNA is shown, and the CDR3 is as TCRdb lists it. The chain couples TRBV20-1 to TRBJ2-2; no DNA check was done on the table's D call, TRBD2. The germline gives CDR1 DFQATT, CDR2 SNEGSKA (reference sequence). 12 amino acids form the CDR3, both terminal residues included. CDR3 residues: CSAQREPGEPFS.

At least ten counts were recorded for this clonotype. The CDR3 DNA is TGTGCCAGCAGCCAACGAGGGGGGATACATGAAAAACTGTTTTTT. Encoded protein: CASSQRGGIHEKLFF. The gene calls are TRBV14 and TRBJ1-4, with D possibly matching TRBD1 (6 bases). The CDR3 loop spans 15 amino acids. From germline, CDR1 is SGHDN and CDR2 FVKESK. The V gene lost 2 bases and the J gene lost 6 bases, with 13 bases spanning the gap. Combining the CDR3 with reference TRBV14 and TRBJ1-4 gives the whole variable domain EAGVTQFPSHSVIEKGQTVTLRCDPISGHDNLYWYRRVMGKEIKFLLHFVKESKQDESGMPNNRFLAERTGGTYSTLKVQPAELEDSGVYFCASSQRGGIHEKLFFGSGTQLSVL.

Concerning this clonotype: A much larger clone is a single base away; this may be a read error. The genes are TRBV5-8 and TRBJ2-7, with D perhaps matching TRBD2 (6 bases). Germline CDR1 and CDR2: SGHTS and YDEGEE. The CDR3 runs 12 residues. CDR3: CASSQGRNKQYF. The CDR3 region has the DNA TGCGCCAGCAGCCAAGGGAGGAACAAGCAGTACTTC.

This clonotype was seen at least ten times. The rearrangement links TRBV29-1 to TRBJ2-1, with D perhaps being TRBD1 or TRBD2 (5 bases each). The germline V gene has CDR1 SQVTM and CDR2 ANQGSEA. Trimming shortened V by 5 bases and J by 4 bases, and 9 bases separated the two germline ends. This CDR3 comprises 12 residues. Written as DNA, the CDR3 is TGCAGCGTTAGGGACGGTTACAATGAGCAGTTCTTC. Amino acid sequence: CSVRDGYNEQFF.

Many counts were recorded for this clonotype. The V gene is TRBV12-3 or TRBV12-4, the J gene TRBJ2-3; 10 bases align to TRBD1. The CDR3 runs 13 residues. The ends lost 10 bases at V and 5 bases at J; junction bases unmatched: 6. The CDR3 DNA reads as TGTGCCACACGGACAGGGGGAGGAGATACGCAGTATTTT. Translating it yields CATRTGGGDTQYF.

This clonotype was detected ten times or more. This chain links TRBV12-3 or TRBV12-4 with TRBJ2-1; TRBD2 aligns across 8 bases. CDR3 length: 15 amino acids. V trimming: 6 bases; J trimming: 6 bases; junction bases outside the gene matches: 10. The CDR3 spells CASSEPLAGGNEQFF. CDR3 coding DNA: TGTGCCAGCAGCGAACCCCTAGCGGGTGGCAATGAGCAGTTCTTC.

Points on this clonotype: A junction boundary mismatches the germline segment, possibly from a read error. V gene TRBV20-1 combines with J gene TRBJ2-3; TRBD2 matches 12 bases. Germline loops: CDR1 DFQATT, CDR2 SNEGSKA (reference sequence). The CDR3 has 14 residues. CDR3 sequence: CSAPLAGGTDTQYF. CDR3 nucleotides: TGCAGTGCCCCACTAGCGGGAGGCACGGATACGCAGTATTTT.

The chain uses TRBV6-4 and TRBJ1-3; tentative D call: TRBD1 (5 bases). V lost 5 bases and J lost 7, with 21 bases in between. CDR3 length: 16 residues. Germline assignment: CDR1 MRHNA and CDR2 SNTAGT. The CDR3 here is CASSYRLGWDGNTIYF. In DNA form, the CDR3 reads TGTGCCAGCAGTTACCGCCTTGGGTGGGACGGGAACACCATATATTTT.

This clonotype was seen repeatedly, ten times or more. The V call is TRBV11-3, the J call TRBJ2-6; no clear D. The ends were cut back, 1 base at V and 2 bases at J, with 3 bases in the middle. The CDR3 has 14 amino acids. Per germline, CDR1 SGHNT and CDR2 YENEEA. CDR3 region: CASSLGAGANVLTF. CDR3 nucleotide sequence: TGTGCCAGCAGCTTAGGGGCTGGGGCCAACGTCCTGACTTTC.

The table lists this clonotype with many counts. The chain combines TRBV4-2 with TRBJ2-7; 10 bases map to TRBD1. CDR3 size: 15 residues. Trimming took 3 bases from V and 4 from J; bases not matched to a gene: 6. From germline, CDR1 is LGHNA and CDR2 YNFKEQ. The CDR3 here is CASSQGTGENYEQYF. The CDR3 DNA reads TGTGCCAGCAGCCAGGGGACAGGGGAGAATTACGAGCAGTACTTC.

There are a few counts of this clonotype. The chain couples TRBV6-1 to TRBJ1-5, with a tentative D call TRBD1 (5 bases). This CDR3 contains 14 residues. Germline V gene lookup returns CDR1 MNHNS and CDR2 SASEGT. Trimming stripped 3 bases from V and 5 bases from J, with 11 bases between. CDR3: CASSDQGAHQPQHF. The DNA of the CDR3 is TGTGCCAGCAGTGATCAAGGGGCTCATCAGCCCCAGCATTTT.

V gene TRBV7-3 combines with J gene TRBJ2-1; D is undetermined. V was cut by 2 bases and J by 4 bases, with 12 bases left in between. Germline CDR1 and CDR2: SGHTA and FQGTGA. The CDR3 totals 15 residues. In DNA form, the CDR3 reads TGTGCCAGCAGCTTATGGGAAGGGAAGTACAATGAGCAGTTCTTC. Translation: CASSLWEGKYNEQFF.

Regarding this clonotype: A much larger clone lies a single base off, so this may be a read error. The chain's CDR3 is CASSFQEETQCF. CDR3 DNA: TGTGCCAGCAGCTTTCAGGAAGAGACCCAGTGCTTC. The rearrangement uses TRBV11-3 and TRBJ2-5; no firm D call. The germline gives CDR1 SGHNT, CDR2 YENEEA. The CDR3 extends over 12 amino acids.

This clonotype has only a few counts. CDR3 DNA: TGCAGTGCTAGCCAACACAGAGGCCCGACCACCGGGGAGCTGTTTTTT. Protein product: CSASQHRGPTTGELFF. This chain links TRBV20-1 with TRBJ2-2; D not resolved. Trimming took 3 bases from V and 4 from J, leaving 18 bases between them. Germline assignment: CDR1 DFQATT and CDR2 SNEGSKA (reference sequence). The CDR3 length is 16 residues.

The chain combines TRBV20-1 with TRBJ2-5, with 10 bases aligning to TRBD2. V dropped 6 bases and J dropped 6; count of bases not matched to a gene: 13. The CDR3 is 15 amino acids. CDR1 and CDR2 from the germline V gene are DFQATT and SNEGSKA (reference sequence). CDR3 sequence reads: CSASFLAGEPQTQYF. The CDR3 region has the DNA TGCAGTGCAAGCTTCCTAGCGGGAGAGCCTCAGACCCAGTACTTC.

Many counts were recorded for this clonotype. The chain recombines TRBV14 with TRBJ1-2, with a possible D match to TRBD1 (5 bases). Germline V gene lookup returns CDR1 SGHDN and CDR2 FVKESK. CDR3 length: 13 amino acids. V gave up 1 base and J gave up 7 bases, with 10 bases separating them. The CDR3 spells CASSQAGSGGYTF. The CDR3 nucleotides read TGTGCCAGCAGCCAAGCAGGGAGCGGTGGCTACACCTTC.

There are many counts of this clonotype. The chain recombines TRBV6-5 with TRBJ2-2; D not certain. In germline, CDR1 is MNHEY, CDR2 SVGAGI. The V end lost 6 bases, the J end lost 4 bases, and 12 bases lay between the germline ends. The CDR3 spans 14 residues. The CDR3: CASRNGPTTGELFF. Written as DNA, the CDR3 is TGTGCCAGCAGAAACGGACCCACCACCGGGGAGCTGTTTTTT.

Concerning this clonotype: With a much larger clone just one base away, this may be a read error. The V and J genes are TRBV5-1 and TRBJ2-1; 7 nucleotides match TRBD1. This CDR3 comprises 17 residues. The germline gives CDR1 SGHRS, CDR2 YFSETQ. CDR3 in amino acids: CASSLWGTDSNYNERFF. CDR3 DNA: TGCGCCAGCAGCTTATGGGGGACAGACTCCAACTACAATGAGCGGTTCTTC.